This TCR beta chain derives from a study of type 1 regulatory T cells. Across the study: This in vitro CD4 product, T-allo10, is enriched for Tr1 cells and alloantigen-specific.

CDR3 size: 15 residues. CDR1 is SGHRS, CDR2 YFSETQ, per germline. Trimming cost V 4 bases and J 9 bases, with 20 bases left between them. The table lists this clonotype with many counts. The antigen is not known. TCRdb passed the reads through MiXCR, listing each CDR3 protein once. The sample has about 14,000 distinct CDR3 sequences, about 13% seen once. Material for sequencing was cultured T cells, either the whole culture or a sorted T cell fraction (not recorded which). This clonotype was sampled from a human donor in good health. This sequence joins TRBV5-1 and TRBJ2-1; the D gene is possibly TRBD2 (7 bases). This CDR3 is CASSRGGSVFSEQFF. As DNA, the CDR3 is TGCGCCAGCAGCAGGGGGGGTAGCGTATTTAGTGAGCAGTTCTTC.